These T cell receptor beta chains were read from a single sample in a study of blood T cell repertoires in COVID-19. The repertoire was sequenced with immunoSEQ multiplex PCR; TCRdb's copy has only in-frame clones and lacks some. Among 45,000 to 55,000 clones listed, 86% were seen once. The sample comprised peripheral blood. The receptors were gathered from a human donor in a cohort sampled during active COVID-19. CDR3s include the opening cysteine and the closing phenylalanine or tryptophan. A D gene is named only where the DNA matches it firmly. The listing skips clone size in some rows; elsewhere it reads once, few, many or a size class.

v_call	d_call	clone_size	j_call	cdr3_nt	cdr3_aa
TRBV4-1	-	-	TRBJ1-3	TGCGCCAGCAGCCAACAGGATTTTGGAAACACCATATATTTT	CASSQQDFGNTIYF
TRBV6-5	-	-	TRBJ2-6	TGTGCCAGCAGTTGGCAGGGTTCTGGGGCCAACGTCCTGACTTTC	CASSWQGSGANVLTF
TRBV12-5	TRBD1	-	TRBJ1-2	TGTGCTAGTGGTACCGGGACAGTCTATGGCTACACCTTC	CASGTGTVYGYTF
TRBV5-8	-	once	TRBJ2-3	TGTGCCAGCAGCCCGGGGGTGGCGTATCCCCGGGAGTATTTT	CASSPGVAYPREYF
TRBV6-2/TRBV6-3	TRBD2	once	TRBJ2-7	TGTGCCAGCAGCCCTGCCGGGACTAGCGGGACCTACGAGCAGTACTTC	CASSPAGTSGTYEQYF
TRBV6-6	-	-	TRBJ2-5	TGTGCCAGCAGGCACGGACAGCCAAGAGGGGAGACCCAGTACTTC	CASRHGQPRGETQYF
TRBV5-8	TRBD1	-	TRBJ1-2	TGTGCCAGCAGCTTGTTACAGGGGATTGGTGGCTACACCTTC	CASSLLQGIGGYTF
TRBV20-1	-	-	TRBJ2-6	TGCAGTGCTAGTCGGGACTTGTACTCTGGGGCCAACGTCCTGACTTTC	CSASRDLYSGANVLTF
TRBV6-5	-	-	TRBJ1-2	TGTGCCAGCACCACCCTGGACAGCTTAAACTATGGCTACACCTTC	CASTTLDSLNYGYTF
TRBV28	TRBD1	-	TRBJ1-6	TGTGCCAGCAGTTTTTCAGGACAGGGGCTCGATTCACCCCTCCACTTT	CASSFSGQGLDSPLHF
TRBV11-2	TRBD2	-	TRBJ2-1	TGTGCCAGCAGCTTAGGCCCTAGCGGGAGATGGTTCAATGAGCAGTTCTTC	CASSLGPSGRWFNEQFF